The next 2 T cell receptor beta chains were all read from a single sample in a study of blood T cells in healthy people across ages. A second about 7 to 12 cycle PCR used barcoded and J-beta primers. TCRdb independently ran MiXCR on the 5' RACE reads; one entry per CDR3 protein. The table includes some 780,000 distinct CDR3 sequences, more than 50% detected once. The sample comprised blood. The origin of the receptors is a man aged 35 to 55 in good health.

The chain uses TRBV27 and TRBJ2-5; 8 nucleotides agree with TRBD1. Per germline, CDR1 MNHEY and CDR2 SMNVEV (reference sequence). The CDR3 is made up of 16 amino acids. Trimming cost V 2 bases and J 5 bases; bases outside gene matches: 10. CDR3 amino acids: CASSLSSQGQGETQYF. CDR3 DNA: TGTGCCAGCAGTTTAAGTTCCCAAGGACAGGGCGAGACCCAGTACTTC.

The chain couples TRBV2 to TRBJ2-5; 9 bases fit TRBD1. This CDR3 is built from 15 residues. Germline loops: CDR1 SNHLY, CDR2 FYNNEI. V shed 4 bases, J shed 3 bases, and the junction held 6 bases outside the gene matches. This chain's CDR3 is CASSGPGQGEETQYF. CDR3 bases: TGTGCCAGCAGTGGACCGGGACAGGGAGAAGAGACCCAGTACTTC.